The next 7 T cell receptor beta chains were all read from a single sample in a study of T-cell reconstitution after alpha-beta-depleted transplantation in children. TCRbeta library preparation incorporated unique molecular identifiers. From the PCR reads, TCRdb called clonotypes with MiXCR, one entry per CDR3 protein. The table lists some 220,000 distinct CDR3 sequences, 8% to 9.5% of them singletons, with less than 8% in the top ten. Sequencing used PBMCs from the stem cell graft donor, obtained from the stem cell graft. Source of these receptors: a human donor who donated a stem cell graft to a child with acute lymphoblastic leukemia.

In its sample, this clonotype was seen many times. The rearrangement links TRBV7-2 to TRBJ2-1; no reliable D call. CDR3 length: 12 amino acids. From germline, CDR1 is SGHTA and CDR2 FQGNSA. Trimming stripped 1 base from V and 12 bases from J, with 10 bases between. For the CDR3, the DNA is TGTGCCAGCAGCTTAGATACGCGATCGCAGTTCTTC. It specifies CASSLDTRSQFF.

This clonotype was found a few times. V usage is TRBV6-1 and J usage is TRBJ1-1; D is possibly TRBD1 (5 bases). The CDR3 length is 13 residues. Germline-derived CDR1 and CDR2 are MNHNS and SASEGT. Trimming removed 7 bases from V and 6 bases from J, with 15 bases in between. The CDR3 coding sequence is TGTGCCAGCAACGTGGGGGGTTTCTCTGAAGCTTTCTTT. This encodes CASNVGGFSEAFF.

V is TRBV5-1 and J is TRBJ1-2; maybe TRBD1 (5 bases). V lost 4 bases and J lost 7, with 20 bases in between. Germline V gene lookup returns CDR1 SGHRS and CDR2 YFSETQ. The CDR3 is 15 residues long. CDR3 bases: TGCGCCAGCAGCCTATTCGAGACCGGGACTACTGGCTACACCTTC. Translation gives CASSLFETGTTGYTF. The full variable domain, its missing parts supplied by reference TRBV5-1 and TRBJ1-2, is KAGVTQTPRYLIKTRGQQVTLSCSPISGHRSVSWYQQTPGQGLQFLFEYFSETQRNKGNFPGRFSGRQFSNSRSEMNVSTLELGDSALYLCASSLFETGTTGYTFGSGTRLTVV.

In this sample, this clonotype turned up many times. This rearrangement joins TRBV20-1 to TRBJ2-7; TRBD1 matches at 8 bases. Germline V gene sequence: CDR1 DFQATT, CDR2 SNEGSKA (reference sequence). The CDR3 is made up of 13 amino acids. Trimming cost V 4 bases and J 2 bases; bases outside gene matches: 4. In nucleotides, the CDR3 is TGCAGTGCTATCCAGGACAGGGCCTACGAGCAGTACTTC. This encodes CSAIQDRAYEQYF.

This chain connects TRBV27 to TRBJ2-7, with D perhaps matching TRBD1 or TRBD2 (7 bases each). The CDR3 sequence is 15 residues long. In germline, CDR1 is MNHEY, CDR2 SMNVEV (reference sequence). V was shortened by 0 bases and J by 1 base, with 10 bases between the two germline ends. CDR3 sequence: CASSLSQGGSYEQYF. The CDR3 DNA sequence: TGTGCCAGCAGTTTATCTCAGGGGGGGTCCTACGAGCAGTACTTC.

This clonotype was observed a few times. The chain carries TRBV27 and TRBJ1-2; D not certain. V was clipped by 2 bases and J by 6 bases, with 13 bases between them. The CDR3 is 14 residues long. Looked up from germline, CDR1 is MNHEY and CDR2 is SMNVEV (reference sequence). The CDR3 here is CASSLAGYDNGYTF. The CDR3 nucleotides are TGTGCCAGCAGTTTAGCCGGGTATGACAATGGCTACACCTTC.

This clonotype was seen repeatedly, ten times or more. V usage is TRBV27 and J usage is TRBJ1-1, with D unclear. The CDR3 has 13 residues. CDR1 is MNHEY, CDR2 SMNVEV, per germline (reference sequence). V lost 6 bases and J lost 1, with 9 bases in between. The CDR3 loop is CASRLGENTEAFF. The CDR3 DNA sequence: TGTGCCAGCAGGTTGGGAGAGAACACTGAAGCTTTCTTT.